The present T cell receptor (beta chain) was sequenced within a study of regulatory T cells in long-lasting Graves disease. This clonotype was observed a few times. Its antigen remains unknown. The time point was: persistent/refractory GD, antithyroid drugs over 5 years with positive TRAb. Generation of the TCR library employed RNA extracted from PBMCs. Study findings and constraints: Authors noted too few samples as a limitation. Study was limited to peripheral blood, excluding thyroid tissue. TCR diversity was lower in persistent Graves' patients than in newly diagnosed ones. Persistent disease exhibited a predilection for TRBV28, TRBJ1-2 and TRBJ2-5.

The CDR3 contains 14 residues. V lost 7 bases and J 7 bases, leaving 16 bases between the germline ends. Germline CDR1 is MNHNS and CDR2 is SASEGT. With iRepertoire HTBI primers and Arm-PCR of CDR3 regions, TCR beta libraries were built. TCRdb redid the calling of the multiplex PCR reads with MiXCR, one entry per CDR3 protein. The sample contains 600,000 to 850,000 distinct CDR3 sequences, roughly 30% of which appear only once. Sequenced material: peripheral blood mononuclear cells (PBMCs), taken when the disease was refractory, from a patient treated with antithyroid drugs. The receptor comes from a female donor with Graves disease. The rearrangement joins TRBV6-1 to TRBJ1-4; D is unresolved. CDR3 loop: CASISVPRREKLFF. CDR3 in DNA: TGTGCCAGCATCTCGGTCCCTAGACGTGAAAAACTGTTTTTT.